The clone carrying this T cell receptor beta chain came up many times. Losses at the gene ends were 1 base for V and 3 bases for J; bases not matched to a gene: 3. Germline-derived CDR1 and CDR2 are DFQATT and SNEGSKA (reference sequence). The CDR3 sequence is 13 residues long. The data were obtained in a study of neurological immune-mediated disorders. Specified time point: longitudinal time-point 2. TCRdb re-called the 5' RACE reads through MiXCR, storing one row per CDR3 protein. Of approximately 82,000 distinct CDR3 sequences in the sample, under 15% were seen once. Sequencing was carried out using PBMCs. The clonotype comes from a female donor with HTLV-1-associated myelopathy (HAM/TSP). This chain uses TRBV20-1 with TRBJ2-7, with TRBD2 matching 7 bases. This CDR3 is CSARVGRDYEQYF. CDR3 in DNA: TGCAGTGCTAGAGTAGGGAGGGACTACGAGCAGTACTTC.